A selection of T cell receptor beta chains follows, all from one sample in a study of T cells in tuberculosis. The method was immunoSEQ multiplex PCR; TCRdb's version includes in-frame clones alone and lacks a portion of them. The sample contains about 54,000 clones, 88% of which appear only once. Sample: CD1b-GMM tetramer-negative cells sorted from PBMCs. All receptors derive from an adult woman with latent tuberculosis. CDR3s include the opening cysteine and the closing phenylalanine or tryptophan. Each record gives: J gene, CDR3 length, D gene, V gene, CDR3 protein. A D gene is named only where the DNA matches it firmly.

>TRBJ2-7|15|NA|TRBV15
CATSRGERGPYEQYF
>TRBJ2-3|17|NA|TRBV9
CASSVAARRGTTDTQYF
>TRBJ1-5|14|NA|TRBV6-5
CASSRRLGDGPQHF
>TRBJ2-2|16|TRBD1|TRBV5-6
CASSFWTGRNTGELFF
>TRBJ2-3|15|NA|TRBV7-6
CASSSRDFFTDTQYF
>TRBJ2-1|15|NA|TRBV28
CASSYAGQTVGEQFF
>TRBJ2-1|12|NA|TRBV29-1
CSVGRVSDEQFF
>TRBJ2-3|16|TRBD2|TRBV19
CASSIGLAGPTDTQYF
>TRBJ2-3|15|TRBD2|TRBV7-3
CASSSGTSRTDTQYF
>TRBJ2-2|15|TRBD2|TRBV10-3
CAISEPVAGTGELFF
>TRBJ1-5|12|NA|TRBV27
CASTTRNQPQHF
>TRBJ2-5|14|TRBD1|TRBV6-5
CASSQGQRLGTQYF
>TRBJ1-2|14|NA|TRBV28
CASSLPRGSHGYTF
>TRBJ2-2|17|NA|TRBV25-1
CASSEPHQTGPTGELFF
>TRBJ2-2|15|NA|TRBV27
CASSFWGRGGGELFF
>TRBJ2-1|14|TRBD2|TRBV5-1
CASTSGGVSNEQFF
>TRBJ1-3|16|NA|TRBV7-2
CASSLHSTNSGNTIYF
>TRBJ2-3|13|NA|TRBV19
CASSPAVIRTQYF
>TRBJ2-5|15|TRBD2|TRBV4-2
CASSQSSGGVETQYF
>TRBJ2-1|16|TRBD2|TRBV7-9
CASSSTASGVPGEQFF
>TRBJ2-1|15|TRBD2|TRBV29-1
CSVEGGTSGLNEQFF
>TRBJ1-2|15|TRBD1|TRBV28
CASSAAGTANYGYTF
>TRBJ2-7|11|NA|TRBV2
CASSDWSEQYF
>TRBJ2-7|14|TRBD1|TRBV7-2
CASSQGTGGYEQYF
>TRBJ2-2|14|NA|TRBV30
CAWRLGQVTGELFF
>TRBJ2-1|14|NA|TRBV4-1
CASSQADFYNEQFF
>TRBJ1-1|13|TRBD1|TRBV30
CAWRGQGNTEAFF
>TRBJ1-2|14|NA|TRBV10-3
CAISPVWEADGYTF
>TRBJ2-7|15|TRBD1|TRBV5-6
CASRETGGVSYEQYF
>TRBJ1-2|16|TRBD1|TRBV4-1
CASSQGGRGQHYGYTF
>TRBJ1-2|14|NA|TRBV6-5
CASSYDGGLYGYTF
>TRBJ2-2|14|NA|TRBV7-9
CASSSRGYTGELFF
>TRBJ1-2|13|NA|TRBV5-4
CASSRFGYMGYTF
>TRBJ2-7|13|TRBD1|TRBV28
CASSPRGQREQYF
>TRBJ1-6|16|NA|TRBV6-1
CASSGPGYLDNSPLHF
>TRBJ2-1|16|TRBD2|TRBV13
CASSHAERGAYDEQFF
>TRBJ2-7|13|NA|TRBV14
CASSQDHGDEQYF
>TRBJ2-1|14|NA|TRBV2
CASRASAGYNEQFF
>TRBJ2-1|14|TRBD1|TRBV10-3
CAISSGQGMNEQFF
>TRBJ2-7|15|TRBD1|TRBV19
CASSSRDRGLYEQYF
>TRBJ2-7|14|NA|TRBV19
CASSDSASYYEQYF
>TRBJ1-1|16|TRBD1|TRBV7-8
CASSLGGTGGRTEAFF
>TRBJ2-7|16|TRBD2|TRBV9
CASSPQAGGPSHEQYF
>TRBJ2-7|12|NA|TRBV7-2
CASSYPGYEQYF
>TRBJ1-2|11|NA|TRBV29-1
CSDGRVYGYTF
>TRBJ2-7|13|TRBD2|TRBV10-1
CASRSGRVHEQYF
>TRBJ2-1|16|TRBD2|TRBV18
CASSPSPAGGYNEQFF
>TRBJ2-7|13|NA|TRBV29-1
CSVGRQGLYEQYF
>TRBJ1-6|15|NA|TRBV2
CASSEGGGDNSPLHF
>TRBJ1-5|18|NA|TRBV28
CASSNDFLDSYSNQPQHF
>TRBJ2-7|11|NA|TRBV5-1
CASSSAYEQYF
>TRBJ2-4|16|TRBD2|TRBV7-2
CASSLGGRGGQAGQYF
>TRBJ2-2|17|TRBD2|TRBV19
CASSIKTGGPFTGELFF
>TRBJ1-1|12|NA|TRBV29-1
CSVEAGRTEAFF
>TRBJ1-5|14|TRBD1|TRBV27
CATSTGRGSQPQHF